The sequence of this T cell receptor beta chain was determined in a study of T cell changes during pregnancy in multiple sclerosis. CDR1 LGHNA and CDR2 YSLEER come from the germline V gene. V shed 2 bases and J shed 4 bases, with 11 bases lying between them. The CDR3 has 14 residues. The assay was immunoSEQ multiplex PCR, and TCRdb's table has in-frame clones only and misses some. Of some 36,000 clones listed, 90% to 95% are singletons. The sample in question was CD4+ T cells from peripheral blood mononuclear cells, obtained in the second trimester of pregnancy. This receptor was obtained from a female donor with multiple sclerosis, enrolled in a pregnancy study. This sequence joins TRBV4-3 and TRBJ1-1; no definite D call. The CDR3 DNA sequence: TGCGCCAGCAGCCAAAGATTCCCGGGCACTGAAGCTTTCTTT. Translated: CASSQRFPGTEAFF.